The 22 T cell receptor beta chains below come from one sample, sequenced in a study of blood T cell repertoires in COVID-19. Using immunoSEQ multiplex PCR, the repertoire was profiled, and TCRdb retains in-frame clones only, with some absent. In the table there are some 150,000 clones, 65% to 90% of which are singletons. Sequenced sample: peripheral blood. Receptor source: a woman aged 45-60 years with acute or convalescent COVID-19.

V is TRBV19 and J is TRBJ1-5, with D uncertain. Germline V gene lookup returns CDR1 LNHDA and CDR2 SQIVND (reference sequence). V dropped 1 base and J dropped 0 bases, with 13 bases sitting between them. This CDR3 contains 17 residues. The CDR3 is CASSIVVSLYSNQPQHF. In DNA, the CDR3 is TGTGCCAGTAGTATAGTTGTTTCGCTATATAGCAATCAGCCCCAGCATTTT.

V usage is TRBV2 and J usage is TRBJ1-2; D is uncertain. The CDR3 is made up of 16 amino acids. V dropped 1 base and J dropped 4 bases, with 16 bases sitting between them. The germline gives CDR1 SNHLY, CDR2 FYNNEI. The CDR3 region has the DNA TGTGCCAGCAGTGAAGAAGGAGGTGTAATAGGCTATGGCTACACCTTC. Amino acid sequence: CASSEEGGVIGYGYTF.

The chain recombines TRBV15 with TRBJ2-7, with D unresolved. V dropped 2 bases and J dropped 0 bases, with 5 bases sitting between them. The CDR3 runs 13 residues. Germline V lookup: CDR1 LNHNV, CDR2 YYDKDF (reference sequence). The CDR3 loop is CATSRSVSYEQYF. DNA for the CDR3: TGTGCCACCAGCAGATCGGTCTCCTACGAGCAGTACTTC.

V gene TRBV4-2 combines with J gene TRBJ1-1; D remains ambiguous. The CDR3 spans 14 residues. The V end lost 0 bases, the J end lost 7 bases, and 12 bases lay between the germline ends. Germline V CDR1 and CDR2: LGHNA, YNFKEQ. DNA for the CDR3: TGTGCCAGCAGCCAAGACATAGCCGGTTTTGAAGCTTTCTTT. This encodes CASSQDIAGFEAFF.

This sequence joins TRBV6-1 and TRBJ1-1, with 8 nucleotides matching TRBD1. With 3 bases clipped from V and 11 bases from J, the junction kept 8 bases outside the gene matches. The CDR3 contains 13 residues. The germline CDR1 and CDR2 sequences are MNHNS and SASEGT. CDR3 nucleotides: TGTGCCAGCAGTGAGGTGGACAGGGCAATTGCTTTCTTT. The encoded protein is CASSEVDRAIAFF.

Notes on this clone: Distinct nucleotide sequences in the sample also encode this CDR3. The chain recombines TRBV18 with TRBJ2-3, with TRBD1 matching over 10 bases. CDR3 length equals 15 residues. With V trimmed by 3 bases and J by 3 bases, 3 bases remained unmatched. Germline V gene data show CDR1 as KGHSH and CDR2 as LQKENI. CDR3 amino acids: CASSPSDRGTDTQYF. DNA for the CDR3: TGTGCCAGCTCACCGTCGGACAGGGGGACAGATACGCAGTATTTT.

The rearrangement joins TRBV23-1 to TRBJ2-3; D gene unclear. TRBV23-1 is given ORF status, its function remaining uncertain. This CDR3 is built from 16 residues. Between the trimmed V and J ends, which lost 2 bases and 2 bases, there was a span of 14 bases. In DNA form, the CDR3 reads TGCGCCAGCAGTCAAACTGAGCGAGCAGTCACAGATACGCAGTATTTT. Translation: CASSQTERAVTDTQYF.

This clone was counted a few times. The chain carries TRBV24-1 and TRBJ1-5, with D tentatively TRBD1 (6 bases). From germline, CDR1 is KGHDR and CDR2 SFDVKD. The CDR3 covers 14 residues. V dropped 3 bases and J dropped 7 bases, with 12 bases sitting between them. The CDR3 sequence is CATSDGTRSQPQHF. The DNA of the CDR3 is TGTGCCACCAGTGATGGGACAAGGTCCCAGCCCCAGCATTTT.

The chain carries TRBV2 and TRBJ1-1, with no clear D. CDR3 length: 15 residues. Per germline, CDR1 SNHLY and CDR2 FYNNEI. V gave up 7 bases and J gave up 1 base, with 16 bases separating them. In nucleotides, the CDR3 is TGTGCCAGCACCGACGGGTTCGCCAGGAACACTGAAGCTTTCTTT. Protein: CASTDGFARNTEAFF.

The CDR3 reads CASSSKKMTGLAYEQYF. CDR3 DNA sequence: TGCGCCAGCAGCTCCAAAAAGATGACAGGGCTTGCCTACGAGCAGTACTTC. This sequence joins TRBV5-1 and TRBJ2-7; 7 nucleotides line up with TRBD1. The germline CDR1 and CDR2 sequences are SGHRS and YFSETQ. Losses at the gene ends were 3 bases for V and 2 bases for J; bases not matched to a gene: 14. There are 17 residues in the CDR3.

This clone was counted once. V and J are TRBV30 and TRBJ2-1; TRBD2 matches 9 bases. The trim removed 5 bases at V and 8 bases at J, leaving 13 bases unmatched. Germline V gene lookup returns CDR1 GTSNPN and CDR2 SVGIG (reference sequence). The CDR3 runs 15 residues. CDR3 protein: CAWGIESGRLDEQFF. The DNA of the CDR3 is TGTGCCTGGGGGATTGAAAGCGGGAGGCTGGATGAGCAGTTCTTC. The whole variable domain, remainder taken from reference TRBV30 and TRBJ2-1, is SQTIHQWPATLVQPVGSPLSLECTVEGTSNPNLYWYRQAAGRGLQLLFYSVGIGQISSEVPQNLSASRPQDRQFILSSKKLLLSDSGFYLCAWGIESGRLDEQFFGPGTRLTVL.

The chain has TRBV19 and TRBJ1-5, with D possibly TRBD1 on 5 matching bases. This CDR3 spans 15 amino acids. The germline V and J ends were trimmed by 7 bases and 4 bases, with 17 bases remaining between them. Germline V CDR1 and CDR2: LNHDA, SQIVND (reference sequence). This CDR3 reads CASIAAQGINQPQHF. CDR3 sequence (DNA): TGTGCCAGTATAGCCGCGCAGGGAATAAATCAGCCCCAGCATTTT.

V usage is TRBV19 and J usage is TRBJ2-7; 8 bases match TRBD1. The germline CDR1 and CDR2 sequences are LNHDA and SQIVND (reference sequence). CDR3 length equals 13 residues. The ends lost 7 bases at V and 7 bases at J; junction bases unmatched: 9. The CDR3 DNA is TGTGCCAGTAAGCCTACAGGACAGGGTGAGCAGTACTTC. Translation: CASKPTGQGEQYF.

The chain carries TRBV27 and TRBJ2-7; 7 bases match TRBD2. The V and J ends lost 5 bases and 0 bases, in that order; junction bases with no gene match: 16. CDR1 and CDR2 from the germline V gene are MNHEY and SMNVEV (reference sequence). The CDR3 spans 18 residues. CDR3 DNA sequence: TGTGCCAGCAGTGAGCGGGGTGGGGGAAAGAGGGACTCCTACGAGCAGTACTTC. This sequence encodes CASSERGGGKRDSYEQYF.

The chain uses TRBV2 and TRBJ1-2; 8 bases map to TRBD1. Looked up from germline, CDR1 is SNHLY and CDR2 is FYNNEI. The CDR3 has 13 residues. The ends lost 3 bases at V and 8 bases at J; junction bases unmatched: 5. This CDR3 reads CASSEDRVKGYTF. The CDR3 DNA is TGTGCCAGCAGTGAGGACAGGGTCAAAGGCTACACCTTC.

This chain joins TRBV6-2 or TRBV6-3 and TRBJ1-1; maybe TRBD1 (5 bases). V lost 2 bases and J lost 1, with 11 bases in between. Germline CDR1 is MNHEY and CDR2 is SVGEGT. The CDR3 is 15 residues long. DNA of the CDR3: TGTGCCAGCAGTTACCCCGGACACAGGAACACTGAAGCTTTCTTT. Amino acid sequence: CASSYPGHRNTEAFF.

The V call is TRBV3-1 (or the pseudogene TRBV3-2), the J call TRBJ2-3, with 11 bases identical to TRBD2. Germline assignment: CDR1 LGHDT and CDR2 YNNKEL (reference sequence). J gave up 6 bases and V 0 bases, and 8 bases lay outside the gene matches. This CDR3 contains 17 residues. This CDR3 reads CASSQDRWTSGSDTQYF. For the CDR3, the DNA is TGTGCCAGCAGCCAAGATCGCTGGACTAGCGGGTCCGATACGCAGTATTTT.

The chain employs TRBV3-1 (or the pseudogene TRBV3-2) and TRBJ1-6; D remains unclear. Germline CDR1 LGHDT, CDR2 YNNKEL (reference sequence). The CDR3 runs 17 residues. Trimming stripped 0 bases from V and 6 bases from J, with 15 bases between. The CDR3 protein is CASSQEGSAVSNSPLHF. In DNA form, the CDR3 reads TGTGCCAGCAGCCAAGAAGGAAGCGCAGTCTCTAATTCACCCCTCCACTTT.

This chain joins TRBV10-1 and TRBJ1-4; the D is unclear. The CDR3 is 19 residues long. Germline assignment: CDR1 WNHNN and CDR2 SYGVQD (reference sequence). V was clipped by 0 bases and J by 1 base, with 18 bases between them. The CDR3 DNA reads as TGCGCCAGCAGTGAGTCGATGTACGCCTCACTTAGAACTAATGAAAAACTGTTTTTT. As protein: CASSESMYASLRTNEKLFF.

J is TRBJ2-1 and V is TRBV4-3; a possible D gene is TRBD2 (5 bases). Germline values: CDR1 LGHNA, CDR2 YSLEER. Between the trimmed V and J ends, which lost 2 bases and 6 bases, there was a span of 23 bases. The CDR3 has 18 amino acids. The CDR3 DNA reads TGCGCCAGCAGCCAACGTGCCTTTGTGGCGGGCGAAAGCAATGAGCAGTTCTTC. It specifies CASSQRAFVAGESNEQFF.

The rearrangement joins TRBV3-1 (or the pseudogene TRBV3-2) to TRBJ2-2; TRBD1 is a possible D gene (5 bases). The germline CDR1 and CDR2 sequences are LGHDT and YNNKEL (reference sequence). This CDR3 contains 16 residues. The V and J ends lost 0 bases and 5 bases respectively, with 13 bases between them. The DNA for the CDR3 is TGTGCCAGCAGCCAAGAGATGGTAAAGGGGACCGGGGAGCTGTTTTTT. Encoded protein: CASSQEMVKGTGELFF.

This clone was observed a few times. This rearrangement joins TRBV4-3 to TRBJ1-6; D is uncertain. The CDR3 sequence is 13 residues long. Trimming removed 4 bases from V and 8 bases from J, with 9 bases in between. In germline, CDR1 is LGHNA, CDR2 YSLEER. The CDR3, as DNA: TGCGCCAGCAGCCTAGCTGGGTATTCACCCCTCCACTTT. Its translation is CASSLAGYSPLHF.